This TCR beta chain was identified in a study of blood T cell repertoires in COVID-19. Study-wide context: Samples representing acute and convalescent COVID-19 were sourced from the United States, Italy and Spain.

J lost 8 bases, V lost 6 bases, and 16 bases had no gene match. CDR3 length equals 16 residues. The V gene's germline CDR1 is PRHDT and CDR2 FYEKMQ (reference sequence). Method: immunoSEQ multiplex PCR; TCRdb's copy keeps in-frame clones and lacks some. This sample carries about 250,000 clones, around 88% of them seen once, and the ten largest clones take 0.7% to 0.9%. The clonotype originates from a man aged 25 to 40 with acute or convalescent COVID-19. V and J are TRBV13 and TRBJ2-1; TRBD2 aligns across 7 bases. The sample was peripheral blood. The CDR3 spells CASSQPRGGPGDEQFF. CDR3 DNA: TGTGCCAGCAGTCAGCCCCGGGGAGGGCCCGGAGATGAGCAGTTCTTC.